These T cell receptor beta chains were read from a single sample in a study of blood T cell repertoires in COVID-19. TCRdb keeps only in-frame clones here, not all; method: immunoSEQ multiplex PCR. The table records 200,000 or so clones, 70% to 90% of them present only once. The sequencing sample was made of PBMCs or T cells enriched from blood (not recorded which). The receptor source for this set is a young man who had recovered from COVID-19. CDR3s include the opening cysteine and the closing phenylalanine or tryptophan. A D gene is named only where the DNA matches it firmly. Not every row has a clone size; where given, it reads once, few, many or a size class.

>TRBJ1-4|NA|TRBV5-1|TRBD1
TGCGCCAGCAGCTCAGGGGGGATACGGGAAAAACTGTTTTTT
CASSSGGIREKLFF
>TRBJ1-4|NA|TRBV5-8|NA
TGTGCCAGCAGCTCCGAGGGAAATGAAAAACTGTTTTTT
CASSSEGNEKLFF
>TRBJ2-3|NA|TRBV6-4|TRBD1
TGTGCCAGCAGTGAGACAGGGTTCACAGATACGCAGTATTTT
CASSETGFTDTQYF
>TRBJ1-1|NA|TRBV7-9|TRBD1
TGTGCCAGCAGCGCACGAGACAGGGGTAACACTGAAGCTTTCTTT
CASSARDRGNTEAFF
>TRBJ2-2|NA|TRBV28|NA
TGTGCCAGCAGTTTATCGCCTTCGTGGGGGCTGGGTAACACCGGGGAGCTGTTTTTT
CASSLSPSWGLGNTGELFF
>TRBJ1-2|NA|TRBV25-1|TRBD1
TGTGCCAGCAGTGACCCCGGGACAGGGCATGGCTACACCTTC
CASSDPGTGHGYTF
>TRBJ2-1|once|TRBV3-1/TRBV3-2|TRBD2
TGTGCCAGCAGCCAACACAGGCGGAGCGGGATTCTTTACAATGAGCAGTTCTTC
CASSQHRRSGILYNEQFF
>TRBJ2-1|NA|TRBV28|NA
TGTGCCAGCAGGGGGGGAACCGTCTACAATGAGCAGTTCTTC
CASRGGTVYNEQFF
>TRBJ1-5|NA|TRBV5-8|NA
TGTGCCAGCAGCCCGGGTCTGAATCAGCCCCAGCATTTT
CASSPGLNQPQHF
>TRBJ1-4|NA|TRBV28|NA
TGTGCCAGCAGTTTAAGGAGGGAAAAACTGTTTTTT
CASSLRREKLFF
>TRBJ2-7|NA|TRBV6-1|NA
TGTGCCAGCAGTGTAGCGGCCTCCTACGAGCAGTACTTC
CASSVAASYEQYF
>TRBJ2-2|NA|TRBV4-1|NA
TGCGCCAGCAGCCAAGTCCCTGACACCGGGGAGCTGTTTTTT
CASSQVPDTGELFF
>TRBJ2-1|NA|TRBV11-2|NA
TGTGCCAGCAGCTTAGTTACAGGGTGGTACAATGAGCAGTTCTTC
CASSLVTGWYNEQFF
>TRBJ1-6|NA|TRBV18|NA
TGTGCCAGCTCACCCTCAACCGGAGGGACGGCCCTCCACTTT
CASSPSTGGTALHF
>TRBJ2-1|NA|TRBV6-4|TRBD2
TGTGCCAGCAGCCCGGGACTAGCGGGAGAGGCGGTTGAGCAGTTCTTC
CASSPGLAGEAVEQFF
>TRBJ2-7|NA|TRBV3-1/TRBV3-2|TRBD2
TGTGCCAGCAGCCCCCTCGGGAGGGCCCCTACCATATATCAGTACTTC
CASSPLGRAPTIYQYF
>TRBJ2-2|NA|TRBV9|NA
TGTGCCAGCAGCGTAGAGTCGGCGAACACCGGGGAGCTGTTTTTT
CASSVESANTGELFF
>TRBJ1-5|NA|TRBV28|TRBD1
TGTGCCAGCAGTCCCTTTTATCCGGGACAGGGAAGACAGCCCCAGCATTTT
CASSPFYPGQGRQPQHF
>TRBJ1-4|NA|TRBV28|TRBD1
TGTGCCAGCAGGCCGGACAGGGGGCTTTCCCCAACTAATGAAAAACTGTTTTTT
CASRPDRGLSPTNEKLFF
>TRBJ2-3|NA|TRBV2|NA
TGTGCCAGCGCCAGGGCTAGCACAGATACGCAGTATTTT
CASARASTDTQYF
>TRBJ2-1|NA|TRBV5-4|NA
TGTGCCAGCAGCCCCCTAGGTGATGAGCAGTTCTTC
CASSPLGDEQFF
>TRBJ2-2|once|TRBV28|TRBD2
TGTGCCAGCAGGTCTCCCGCGGGAGAAGTTAAGTCCGGGGAGCTGTTTTTT
CASRSPAGEVKSGELFF
>TRBJ1-1|NA|TRBV4-1|TRBD1
TGCGCCAGCAGCCAAGAGGACAGGGAAAACACTGAAGCTTTCTTT
CASSQEDRENTEAFF
>TRBJ1-2|few|TRBV4-3|TRBD1
TGCGCCAGCAGCCCACCCCCCGGGACAGGGAACTATGGCTACACCTTC
CASSPPPGTGNYGYTF
>TRBJ2-5|NA|TRBV10-1|TRBD1
TGCGCCAGCTCAGAGACAGGGGCGATAGAAAGAGGGACCCAGTACTTC
CASSETGAIERGTQYF
>TRBJ1-1|NA|TRBV3-1/TRBV3-2|NA
TGTGCCAGCAGTCCAAGCACCCCCGGAGCGGGGGCTTGGCGGATGAACACTGAAGCTTTCTTT
CASSPSTPGAGAWRMNTEAFF
>TRBJ2-7|NA|TRBV11-3|TRBD2
TGTGCCAGCAGCTCACGGACTAGCGGGGGAGTGTACTTC
CASSSRTSGGVYF
>TRBJ1-5|once|TRBV19|NA
TGTGCCAGTAGGGACTTGCTTAATCAGCCCCAGCATTTT
CASRDLLNQPQHF
>TRBJ1-2|NA|TRBV2|NA
TGTGCCAGCAGTGAAGCCGGATATGGGGCTGGCTACACCTTC
CASSEAGYGAGYTF
>TRBJ2-2|NA|TRBV21-1|NA
TGTGCCAGCATCGAAGCCCTAGCGGGGGGGAACGCGAACACCGGGGAGCTGTTTTTT
CASIEALAGGNANTGELFF
>TRBJ1-5|NA|TRBV18|NA
TGTGCCAGCTCACCACGGGCAGGGGCCGCTCCTAATCAGCCCCAGCATTTT
CASSPRAGAAPNQPQHF
>TRBJ1-6|NA|TRBV19|NA
TGTGCCAGTAGTGCAGGACAGCATAATTCACCCCTCCACTTT
CASSAGQHNSPLHF
>TRBJ1-5|NA|TRBV28|NA
TGTGCCAGCACCCTACTCCCCAGGGACAATCAGCCCCAGCATTTT
CASTLLPRDNQPQHF
>TRBJ2-7|NA|TRBV19|TRBD1
TGTGCCAGTAGTGTAACGGGACAGGGGTACTACGAGCAGTACTTC
CASSVTGQGYYEQYF
>TRBJ2-2|NA|TRBV3-1/TRBV3-2|TRBD1
TGTGCCAGCAGCTTGACAGGGCCTGAGGCCGGGGAGCTGTTTTTT
CASSLTGPEAGELFF
>TRBJ1-1|few|TRBV28|TRBD1
TGTGCCAGCAGTCCAGGGACAGCGGCAATTGAAGCTTTCTTT
CASSPGTAAIEAFF
>TRBJ2-1|NA|TRBV5-4|TRBD2
TGTGCCAGCGAGGGCGGGGGGCTAGAGCAGTTCTTC
CASEGGGLEQFF
>TRBJ1-1|once|TRBV14|NA
TGTGCCAGCAGCCCACAGGAGAACACTGAAGCTTTCTTT
CASSPQENTEAFF
>TRBJ1-6|once|TRBV6-5|NA
TGTGCCAGCAGTTACGGGACAAGGAATTCACCCCTCCACTTT
CASSYGTRNSPLHF
>TRBJ1-1|NA|TRBV6-5|NA
TGTGCCACCAAAACACCGTACACTGAAGCTTTCTTT
CATKTPYTEAFF
>TRBJ1-6|NA|TRBV18|NA
TGTGCCAGCTCACTAACGCAAGCGGCGTATAATTCACCCCTCCACTTT
CASSLTQAAYNSPLHF
>TRBJ2-2|NA|TRBV4-2|TRBD2
TGTGCCAGCAGCCGCGAATGGACTAGCGGGGGGGCTCCCGGGGAGCTGTTTTTT
CASSREWTSGGAPGELFF
>TRBJ1-2|NA|TRBV27|NA
TGTGCCAGCAGCGCCGAACTGACAGGTTTCTATGGCTACACCTTC
CASSAELTGFYGYTF
>TRBJ2-7|NA|TRBV10-3|TRBD2
TGTGCCATCAGGCGGACTAGCGGGAGTGCGTACGAGCAGTACTTC
CAIRRTSGSAYEQYF
>TRBJ2-3|NA|TRBV5-4|TRBD2
TGTGCCAGCAGCCCTCGGACTAGCGGGGGGTCAAGGGCAGATACGCAGTATTTT
CASSPRTSGGSRADTQYF
>TRBJ1-1|NA|TRBV30|TRBD1
TGTGCCTGGAGGGCAGGACAGGGGGCGGGGAAAGCTTTCTTT
CAWRAGQGAGKAFF
>TRBJ2-7|NA|TRBV7-2|TRBD2
TGTGCCAGCAGCTTAAGCTCTAGCGGGATCTACGAGCAGTACTTC
CASSLSSSGIYEQYF
>TRBJ2-3|NA|TRBV19|NA
TGTGCCAGTAGCTCGGCGGCTTTGAACACAGATACGCAGTATTTT
CASSSAALNTDTQYF
>TRBJ1-4|NA|TRBV28|NA
TGTGCCAGCAGTTCTCGGACAGAACCCCTCTATGAAAAACTGTTTTTT
CASSSRTEPLYEKLFF
>TRBJ1-5|once|TRBV5-8|TRBD1
TGTGCCAGCAGCTTTAAACAGGGGGATTTCAAGCCCCAGCATTTT
CASSFKQGDFKPQHF
>TRBJ1-1|NA|TRBV28|NA
TGTGCCAGCAGTTTAAATCAGGGGGCTTTCTTT
CASSLNQGAFF
>TRBJ1-1|NA|TRBV30|NA
TGTGCCTGGAGTGAAAACAGGTTGAACACTGAAGCTTTCTTT
CAWSENRLNTEAFF
>TRBJ2-3|NA|TRBV5-1|TRBD2
TGCGCCAGCAGTTTAAGAATGGCGGGAGGGCCCTGGGATCCAGATACGCAGTATTTT
CASSLRMAGGPWDPDTQYF